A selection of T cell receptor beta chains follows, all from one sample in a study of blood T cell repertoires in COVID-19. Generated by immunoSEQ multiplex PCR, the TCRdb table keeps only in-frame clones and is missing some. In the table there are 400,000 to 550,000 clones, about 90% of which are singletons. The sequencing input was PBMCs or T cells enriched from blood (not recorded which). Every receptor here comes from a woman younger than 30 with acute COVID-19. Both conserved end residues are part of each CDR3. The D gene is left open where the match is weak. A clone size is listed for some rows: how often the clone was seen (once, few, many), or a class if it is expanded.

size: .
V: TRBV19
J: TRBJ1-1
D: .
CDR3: CASSINRGGFPRTEAFF
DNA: TGTGCCAGTAGTATTAATAGGGGAGGGTTCCCGAGAACTGAAGCTTTCTTT

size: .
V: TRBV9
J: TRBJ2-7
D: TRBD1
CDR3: CASSPRTGYEQYF
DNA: TGTGCCAGCAGCCCGAGGACAGGTTACGAGCAGTACTTC

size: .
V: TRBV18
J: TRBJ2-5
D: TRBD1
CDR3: CASSPEQGAQTQYF
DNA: TGTGCCAGCTCACCCGAGCAGGGGGCCCAGACCCAGTACTTC

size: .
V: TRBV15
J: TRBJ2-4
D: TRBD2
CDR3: CATSRGEGLNIQYF
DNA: TGTGCCACCAGCAGAGGGGAGGGGTTGAACATTCAGTACTTC

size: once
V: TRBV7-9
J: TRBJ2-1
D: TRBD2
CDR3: CASSPATSGIHNEQFF
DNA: TGTGCCAGCAGCCCCGCGACTAGCGGGATCCACAATGAGCAGTTCTTC

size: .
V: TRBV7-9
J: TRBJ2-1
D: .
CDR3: CASSPSIVKHRGEQFF
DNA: TGTGCCAGCAGCCCCTCCATAGTGAAGCACCGCGGTGAGCAGTTCTTC

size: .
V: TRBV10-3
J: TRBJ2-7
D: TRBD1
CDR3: CAISAGDNRGSYEQYF
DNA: TGTGCCATCTCAGCTGGGGACAACAGGGGTTCCTACGAGCAGTACTTC

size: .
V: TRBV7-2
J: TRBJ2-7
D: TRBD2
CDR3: CASSLGGTRAYEQYF
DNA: TGTGCCAGCAGCTTAGGCGGGACTAGAGCCTACGAGCAGTACTTC

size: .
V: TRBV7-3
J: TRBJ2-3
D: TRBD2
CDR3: CASSPGLVQDTQYF
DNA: TGTGCCAGCAGCCCCGGACTAGTTCAAGATACGCAGTATTTT

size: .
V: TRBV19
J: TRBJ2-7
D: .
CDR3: CASSMGGASIYEQYF
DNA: TGTGCCAGTAGTATGGGGGGGGCTTCCATATACGAGCAGTACTTC

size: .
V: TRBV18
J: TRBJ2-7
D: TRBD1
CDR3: CASSPRDREYYEQYF
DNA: TGTGCCAGCTCACCGAGGGACAGGGAATACTACGAGCAGTACTTC

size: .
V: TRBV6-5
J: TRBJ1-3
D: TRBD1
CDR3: CASSYSTGHTIYF
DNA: TGTGCCAGCAGTTACTCGACAGGGCACACCATATATTTT